These 19 T cell receptor beta chains originate from one sample sequenced in a study of early T cells in non-severe SARS-CoV-2 infection. TCRdb recomputed calls from the 5' RACE reads with MiXCR, one row per CDR3 protein. The table includes roughly 50,000 distinct CDR3 sequences, 6.5% to 9% detected once. The sequenced sample was whole blood. The receptors here all came from an adult who was a healthcare worker with PCR-confirmed SARS-CoV-2 infection or an uninfected control (not recorded which).

This clonotype was counted many times. The chain combines TRBV2 with TRBJ2-5, with TRBD1 matching 11 bases. The V and J ends lost 6 bases and 7 bases, in that order; junction bases with no gene match: 4. Germline-derived CDR1 and CDR2 are SNHLY and FYNNEI. CDR3 length: 13 residues. CDR3 region: CASSWGTGGTQYF. The CDR3 DNA reads TGTGCCAGCAGCTGGGGGACAGGGGGGACCCAGTACTTC.

This clonotype was seen only a few times. In DNA form, the CDR3 reads TGTGCCATCAGTGAAGGGCGGGGGGAAGGCGATACGCAGTATTTT. Residues: CAISEGRGEGDTQYF. The V call is TRBV10-3, the J call TRBJ2-3; the match to TRBD2 covers 8 bases. CDR3 length: 15 residues. The germline V gene has CDR1 ENHRY and CDR2 SYGVKD. Trimming took 3 bases from V and 6 from J; bases not matched to a gene: 8.

The table lists this clonotype with many counts. This chain links TRBV13 with TRBJ1-1; D ambiguous. The CDR3 contains 14 residues. The ends were cut back, 0 bases at V and 1 base at J, with 6 bases in the middle. CDR1 is PRHDT, CDR2 FYEKMQ, per germline (reference sequence). CDR3 nucleotides: TGTGCCAGCAGCTTAGGCCCGGGGAACACTGAAGCTTTCTTT. Residues: CASSLGPGNTEAFF.

The chain employs TRBV20-1 and TRBJ2-3, with D perhaps matching TRBD1 or TRBD2 (5 bases each). With 6 bases removed from V and 2 bases from J, the gap between germline ends came to 21 bases. The CDR3 is 16 amino acids. Germline lookup yields CDR1 DFQATT and CDR2 SNEGSKA (reference sequence). CDR3 DNA sequence: TGCAGTGCGCCGCAGGGTCTAGCTGCCGTCACAGATACGCAGTATTTT. This sequence encodes CSAPQGLAAVTDTQYF.

Ten or more counts support this clonotype. J is TRBJ2-7 and V is TRBV9; either TRBD1 or TRBD2 may supply D (5 bases each). Trimming took off 0 bases at V and 4 bases at J, with 11 bases between the two ends. In germline, CDR1 is SGDLS, CDR2 YYNGEE. The CDR3 length is 14 residues. The CDR3 here is CASSVAGEGYEQYF. DNA for the CDR3: TGTGCCAGCAGCGTAGCGGGCGAGGGGTACGAGCAGTACTTC. The variable domain in full, completed from reference TRBV9 and TRBJ2-7, reads DSGVTQTPKHLITATGQRVTLRCSPRSGDLSVYWYQQSLDQGLQFLIQYYNGEERAKGNILERFSAQQFPDLHSELNLSSLELGDSALYFCASSVAGEGYEQYFGPGTRLTVT.

This clonotype was picked up a small number of times. This rearrangement joins TRBV6-5 to TRBJ2-5; a weak D match, TRBD2 (6 bases). The CDR3 runs to 14 residues. The V end lost 5 bases, the J end lost 4 bases, and 14 bases lay between the germline ends. Germline loops: CDR1 MNHEY, CDR2 SVGAGI. CDR3 protein: CASSGIEGGETQYF. The CDR3 nucleotides are TGTGCCAGCAGTGGGATCGAGGGAGGAGAGACCCAGTACTTC.

The sample holds many counts of this clonotype. This chain joins TRBV29-1 and TRBJ1-2, with 8 bases that match TRBD1. This CDR3 has 14 residues. The trim removed 6 bases at V and 2 bases at J, leaving 8 bases unmatched. From germline, CDR1 is SQVTM and CDR2 ANQGSEA. Here the CDR3 DNA reads TGCAGCGTGGTGGACAGGGAGGCCAACTATGGCTACACCTTC. As protein: CSVVDREANYGYTF.

This clonotype was counted between two and nine times. This chain uses TRBV29-1 with TRBJ2-1; 7 nucleotides match TRBD2. V shed 0 bases and J 10 bases; nucleotides not matched to a gene: 15. The CDR3 covers 16 residues. CDR1 is SQVTM and CDR2 is ANQGSEA in the germline V gene. The CDR3 DNA reads as TGCAGCGTTGAAGATCTAGCGGTCATACCTACACGGGAGCAGTTCTTC. This codes for CSVEDLAVIPTREQFF.

V usage is TRBV4-3 and J usage is TRBJ2-3; a weak D match, TRBD2 (6 bases). The length of the CDR3 is 16 residues. Germline values: CDR1 LGHNA, CDR2 YSLEER. Trimming stripped 0 bases from V and 2 bases from J, with 12 bases between. The CDR3 nucleotides are TGCGCCAGCAGCCAAGATTGGCGGGGCCTCACAGATACGCAGTATTTT. Translation: CASSQDWRGLTDTQYF.

This chain joins TRBV7-2 and TRBJ1-1, with unresolved D. Germline CDR1 SGHTA, CDR2 FQGNSA. The CDR3 runs 18 residues. V lost 8 bases to trimming and J lost 0 bases, with 25 bases between them. This CDR3 is CASRSISLREGMNTEAFF. The CDR3 coding sequence is TGTGCCAGCCGTAGTATTTCTCTAAGAGAGGGAATGAACACTGAAGCTTTCTTT.

There are many counts of this clonotype. This chain joins TRBV20-1 and TRBJ2-2, with 8 bases aligning to TRBD1. This CDR3 has 15 residues. Per the germline V gene, CDR1 is DFQATT and CDR2 is SNEGSKA (reference sequence). V was clipped by 0 bases and J by 2 bases; unmatched bases: 2. Here the CDR3 reads CSARDGQGNTGELFF. In DNA form, the CDR3 reads TGCAGTGCTAGAGACGGACAGGGAAACACCGGGGAGCTGTTTTTT.

This clonotype was seen a few times. The chain links TRBV12-3 or TRBV12-4 to TRBJ1-1, with D tentatively TRBD1 (5 bases). V lost 5 bases and J 5 bases, leaving 15 bases between the germline ends. The CDR3 contains 14 residues. Written as DNA, the CDR3 is TGTGCCAGCAGTGTAGGACACCCGGGGACTGAAGCTTTCTTT. It specifies CASSVGHPGTEAFF.

This clonotype was detected many times. The J gene is TRBJ1-6, the V gene TRBV6-6; D gene ambiguous. V lost 2 bases, J lost 7 bases, and 9 bases lay in between. CDR3 size: 14 residues. Germline V lookup: CDR1 MNHNY, CDR2 SVGAGI (reference sequence). DNA for the CDR3: TGTGCCAGCAGTTACGTGGACGGGAATTCACCCCTCCACTTT. As protein: CASSYVDGNSPLHF.

V and J are TRBV5-1 and TRBJ2-3; D not resolved. The V gene lost 7 bases and the J gene lost 0 bases, with 12 bases spanning the gap. The CDR3 sequence is 14 residues long. Germline V gene lookup returns CDR1 SGHRS and CDR2 YFSETQ. CDR3 region: CASSGRSSTDTQYF. CDR3 coding DNA: TGCGCCAGCTCCGGACGGTCTAGCACAGATACGCAGTATTTT.

The chain links TRBV10-1 to TRBJ1-4, with 8 bases that match TRBD1. The trim removed 6 bases at V and 7 bases at J, leaving 7 bases unmatched. Germline V gene data show CDR1 as WNHNN and CDR2 as SYGVQD (reference sequence). CDR3 length: 14 residues. The CDR3 sequence: CASSNGQGGEKLFF. Here the CDR3 DNA reads TGCGCCAGCAGCAACGGACAGGGAGGTGAAAAACTGTTTTTT.

In its sample, this clonotype was seen many times. The chain combines TRBV20-1 with TRBJ2-3; TRBD1 is a possible D gene (6 bases). The CDR3 is 13 residues long. Germline assignment: CDR1 DFQATT and CDR2 SNEGSKA (reference sequence). V was shortened by 2 bases and J by 1 base, with 7 bases between the two germline ends. This CDR3 is CSARRQGTDTQYF. DNA of the CDR3: TGCAGTGCTAGAAGACAGGGCACAGATACGCAGTATTTT.

This clonotype has at least ten counts. The chain uses TRBV4-2 and TRBJ2-7; TRBD1 aligns across 7 bases. V shed 6 bases and J 6 bases; nucleotides not matched to a gene: 5. The length of the CDR3 is 12 residues. Per germline, CDR1 LGHNA and CDR2 YNFKEQ. The CDR3 sequence: CASSLTGAEQYF. The CDR3, as DNA: TGTGCCAGCAGTCTAACAGGGGCCGAGCAGTACTTC.

With respect to this clonotype: A much more abundant neighbour one base away suggests this may be a read error. This sequence joins TRBV4-1 and TRBJ2-3; TRBD2 matches at 8 bases. The CDR3 runs 15 residues. The germline gives CDR1 MGHRA, CDR2 YSYEKL. CDR3 nucleotides: TGCACCAGCAGCCGCGGGGGGCCGAGCACAGATACGCAGTATTTT. Its protein is CTSSRGGPSTDTQYF.

This clonotype was detected a few times. The chain joins TRBV7-9 to TRBJ2-5, with 8 bases aligning to TRBD1. The CDR3 is 14 residues long. Losses at the gene ends were 5 bases for V and 1 base for J; bases not matched to a gene: 3. Germline V gives CDR1 SEHNR, CDR2 FQNEAQ (reference sequence). CDR3 bases: TGTGCCAGCAGCCTGGACAGGGTCCAAGAGACCCAGTACTTC. Amino acids: CASSLDRVQETQYF. The full variable domain, its missing parts supplied by reference TRBV7-9 and TRBJ2-5, is DTGVSQNPRHKITKRGQNVTFRCDPISEHNRLYWYRQTLGQGPEFLTYFQNEAQLEKSRLLSDRFSAERPKGSFSTLEIQRTEQGDSAMYLCASSLDRVQETQYFGPGTRLLVL.